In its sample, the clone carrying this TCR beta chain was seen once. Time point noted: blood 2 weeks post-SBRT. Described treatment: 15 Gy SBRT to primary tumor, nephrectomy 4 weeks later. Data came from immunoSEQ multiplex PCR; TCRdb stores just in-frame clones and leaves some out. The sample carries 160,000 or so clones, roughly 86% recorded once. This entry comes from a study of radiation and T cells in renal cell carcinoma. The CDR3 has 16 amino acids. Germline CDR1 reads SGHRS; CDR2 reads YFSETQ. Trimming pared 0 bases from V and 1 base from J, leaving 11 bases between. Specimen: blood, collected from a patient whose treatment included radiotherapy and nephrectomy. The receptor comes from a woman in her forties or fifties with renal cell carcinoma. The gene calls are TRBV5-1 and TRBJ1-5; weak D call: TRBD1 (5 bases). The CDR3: CASSLDGQNSNQPQHF. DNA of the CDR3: TGCGCCAGCAGCTTGGATGGACAAAACAGCAATCAGCCCCAGCATTTT.